The TCR beta chain described here comes from a study of STAT5B mutations in CD4+ large granular lymphocyte leukemia. The wider study: Among healthy donors, a particular HLA allele went with more CDR3 'QG' motifs. Broader study findings: Top patient clones used TRBV06 genes more often: 8/27 versus 2/35 in controls.

From germline, CDR1 is SGDLS and CDR2 YYNGEE. Trimming removed 0 bases from V and 3 bases from J; junction bases left unmatched: 3. The CDR3 is made up of 14 amino acids. The authors' processing: The detection floor for productive clonotype frequency was 2.59 x 10-5. The table came from immunoSEQ multiplex PCR; TCRdb's copy has only in-frame clones and leaves some out. V and J calls and clone size are copied from that table; D and trimming were computed from the DNA. The top ten hold 2% of the sample, which has roughly 30,000 clones, 55% to 80% seen once. For this clone: The antigen is not known.

What was sequenced was CD4+ T cells from blood buffy coats. This receptor was taken from a human donor in good health. The genes are TRBV9 and TRBJ2-7; 7 bases fit TRBD1. The CDR3 DNA reads TGTGCCAGCAGCGTAGGGGGACAGAACTACGAGCAGTACTTC. It yields the protein CASSVGGQNYEQYF.